Given below is one T cell receptor (beta chain) in context. Its cognate antigen is unknown. Next came a second PCR, run for about 6 to 11 cycles, which used a sample-barcoded 5' primer along with a J-beta primer mix. From the 5' RACE reads, TCRdb called clonotypes with MiXCR, one entry per CDR3 protein. Among 1.2 million to 1.5 million distinct CDR3 sequences listed, roughly 45% were seen once. The data were obtained in a study of blood T cells in healthy people across ages. There are 14 residues in the CDR3. Looked up from germline, CDR1 is MNHNY and CDR2 is SVGAGI (reference sequence). V was shortened by 2 bases and J by 0 bases, with 5 bases between the two germline ends. General study results and limits: Strong correlation existed between TCR beta diversity and naive T cell percentage. The study found more naive CD4+ cells and higher diversity in long-lived than aged donors. Unsorted PBMCs ruled out conclusive naive versus antigen-experienced comparison.

The chain employs TRBV6-6 and TRBJ1-3; no definite D call. Sequenced: blood. The TCR sequence derives from a woman between 18 and 29 years old in good health. The CDR3 region has the DNA TGTGCCAGCAGTTACGGCATCTCTGGAAACACCATATATTTT. Encoded protein: CASSYGISGNTIYF.